The 19 T cell receptor beta chains below all came from one sample that was sequenced in a study of blood T cell repertoires in COVID-19. Measured with immunoSEQ multiplex PCR; TCRdb has only the in-frame clones, and not every one. Of 70,000 to 100,000 clones in the sample, 72% were seen once. The sequencing input was peripheral blood. Source of these receptors: a woman aged 60 to 75 in a cohort sampled during active or convalescent COVID-19.

This clone occurred a few times. This chain links TRBV7-8 with TRBJ2-5; 10 bases are shared with TRBD1. Trimming took 5 bases from V and 3 from J; bases not matched to a gene: 6. The CDR3 covers 15 residues. Germline CDR1 and CDR2: SGHVS and FQNEAQ. The chain's CDR3 is CASSQRQGAKETQYF. CDR3 DNA: TGTGCCAGCAGCCAAAGACAGGGGGCGAAAGAGACCCAGTACTTC.

The J gene is TRBJ1-1, the V gene TRBV28; D may be TRBD1 (6 bases). Germline CDR1 is MDHEN and CDR2 is SYDVKM. The CDR3 sequence is 17 residues long. V was clipped by 1 base and J by 2 bases, with 17 bases between them. In nucleotides, the CDR3 is TGTGCCAGCAGTTTATTACCTGGGACACTCTATAACACTGAAGCTTTCTTT. Encoded protein: CASSLLPGTLYNTEAFF. The full variable domain, in which reference TRBV28 and TRBJ1-1 provide the parts outside the CDR3, is DVKVTQSSRYLVKRTGEKVFLECVQDMDHENMFWYRQDPGLGLRLIYFSYDVKMKEKGDIPEGYSVSREKKERFSLILESASTNQTSMYLCASSLLPGTLYNTEAFFGQGTRLTVV.

This clone was seen only once. The chain joins TRBV5-6 to TRBJ1-2; 8 bases align to TRBD1. The CDR3 has 13 residues. CDR1 and CDR2 from the germline V gene are SGHDT and YYEEEE. The V gene end was trimmed by 3 bases and the J gene end by 4 bases; junction bases not matched to a gene: 2. The chain's CDR3 is CASSSGGGYGYTF. CDR3 sequence (DNA): TGTGCCAGCAGCTCAGGGGGCGGCTATGGCTACACCTTC.

The chain is built from TRBV5-4 and TRBJ1-3; D gene ambiguous. Trimming pared 4 bases from V and 3 bases from J, leaving 11 bases between. Germline V lookup: CDR1 SGHNT, CDR2 YYREEE (reference sequence). The CDR3 has 14 amino acids. CDR3 residues: CASSPRDFGNTIYF. In DNA, the CDR3 is TGTGCCAGCAGCCCGAGGGATTTTGGAAACACCATATATTTT.

The V and J genes are TRBV10-3 and TRBJ2-5; 9 positions match TRBD1. CDR3 size: 14 residues. Unmatched junction bases numbered 3, after V lost 5 bases and J lost 2 bases. The germline CDR1 and CDR2 sequences are ENHRY and SYGVKD. The CDR3, as DNA: TGTGCCATCAGTCCCGGGACAGGGCAAGAGACCCAGTACTTC. Amino acids: CAISPGTGQETQYF.

This clone was recorded once. The J gene is TRBJ2-3, the V gene TRBV5-1; a possible D gene is TRBD2 (7 bases). Looked up from germline, CDR1 is SGHRS and CDR2 is YFSETQ. The CDR3 is 15 amino acids. V dropped 1 base and J dropped 5 bases, with 14 bases sitting between them. The CDR3 DNA is TGCGCCAGCAGCTTGTCGGGGGGCTATGTAGATACGCAGTATTTT. Amino acids: CASSLSGGYVDTQYF.

The chain combines TRBV12-3 or TRBV12-4 with TRBJ1-2; TRBD1 matches at 9 bases. This CDR3 region has 13 residues. J lost 9 bases, V lost 6 bases, and 8 bases had no gene match. The CDR3 region is CASRSMDRGRYTF. CDR3 sequence (DNA): TGTGCCAGCAGGTCCATGGACAGGGGTCGCTACACCTTC.

J is TRBJ2-1 and V is TRBV18; D ambiguous. Germline V CDR1 and CDR2: KGHSH, LQKENI. The CDR3 consists of 14 residues. V lost 3 bases to trimming and J lost 8 bases, with 14 bases between them. This CDR3 is CASSPYVRVDEQFF. The CDR3 DNA reads TGTGCCAGCTCACCGTACGTCCGGGTCGATGAGCAGTTCTTC.

V is TRBV5-1 and J is TRBJ1-4; tentatively, D is TRBD1 (5 bases). The CDR3 is made up of 18 amino acids. Per germline, CDR1 SGHRS and CDR2 YFSETQ. Trimming removed 4 bases from V and 0 bases from J, with 19 bases in between. The CDR3 DNA follows: TGCGCCAGCAGCACTCAGGGTAAAGGGTCTGCAACTAATGAAAAACTGTTTTTT. It specifies CASSTQGKGSATNEKLFF.

The sample holds a few counts of this clone. The chain uses TRBV19 and TRBJ1-5; D perhaps matches TRBD1 (6 bases). Germline V gene data show CDR1 as LNHDA and CDR2 as SQIVND (reference sequence). The length of the CDR3 is 16 residues. Trimming took 5 bases from V and 4 from J, leaving 18 bases between them. DNA of the CDR3: TGTGCCAGTAGTCGCGTTACTGGGACACCGAATCAGCCCCAGCATTTT. Translating gives CASSRVTGTPNQPQHF.

The genes are TRBV11-2 and TRBJ2-3; 9 bases agree with TRBD2. The CDR3 is 15 amino acids. V lost 3 bases to trimming and J lost 4 bases; unmatched junction nucleotides: 5. CDR1 SGHAT and CDR2 FQNNGV come from the germline V gene. The CDR3 protein is CASSLAGGPADTQYF. The CDR3 DNA reads as TGTGCCAGCAGCTTGGCGGGGGGGCCCGCAGATACGCAGTATTTT.

This chain joins TRBV21-1 and TRBJ2-1; the D segment call TRBD2 is taken from the table without a DNA check. TRBV21-1 represents a pseudogene. The length of the CDR3 is 13 residues. CDR3 residues: CASSNYGSSEQFF. CDR3 nucleotide sequence: TGTGCCAGCAGCAATTACGGGTCGAGTGAGCAGTTCTTC.

The chain employs TRBV9 and TRBJ1-4; 9 nucleotides line up with TRBD1. With 2 bases clipped from V and 4 bases from J, the junction kept 6 bases outside the gene matches. This CDR3 spans 16 amino acids. CDR1 and CDR2 from the germline V gene are SGDLS and YYNGEE. This chain's CDR3 is CASSVGTGRSNEKLFF. CDR3 DNA sequence: TGTGCCAGCAGCGTGGGGACAGGGCGCAGTAATGAAAAACTGTTTTTT. Full variable domain (rest looked up from reference TRBV9 and TRBJ1-4): DSGVTQTPKHLITATGQRVTLRCSPRSGDLSVYWYQQSLDQGLQFLIQYYNGEERAKGNILERFSAQQFPDLHSELNLSSLELGDSALYFCASSVGTGRSNEKLFFGSGTQLSVL.

The rearrangement uses TRBV5-1 and TRBJ2-7; 8 nucleotides align to TRBD2. V was clipped by 0 bases and J by 4 bases; unmatched bases: 12. The CDR3 is made up of 17 amino acids. In germline, CDR1 is SGHRS, CDR2 YFSETQ. CDR3 amino acids: CASSLGPGGGAGYEQYF. CDR3 DNA sequence: TGCGCCAGCAGCTTGGGGCCGGGGGGGGGCGCAGGGTACGAGCAGTACTTC.

The chain combines TRBV19 with TRBJ2-5; 8 nucleotides align to TRBD2. Losses at the gene ends were 6 bases for V and 2 bases for J; bases not matched to a gene: 5. The CDR3 sequence is 14 residues long. Germline CDR1 and CDR2: LNHDA and SQIVND (reference sequence). This chain's CDR3 is CASRAAGAQETQYF. The CDR3 region has the DNA TGTGCCAGTAGGGCAGCGGGGGCGCAAGAGACCCAGTACTTC.

The chain is built from TRBV19 and TRBJ2-3; D is perhaps TRBD1 (5 bases). With 9 bases removed from V and 2 bases from J, the gap between germline ends came to 24 bases. Germline V gene sequence: CDR1 LNHDA, CDR2 SQIVND (reference sequence). The CDR3 is 17 residues long. DNA of the CDR3: TGTGCCAGCCCCCCTAGGACACCTACCTTTATCACAGATACGCAGTATTTT. As protein: CASPPRTPTFITDTQYF.

This chain connects TRBV9 to TRBJ1-6; no firm D call. Germline CDR1 reads SGDLS; CDR2 reads YYNGEE. CDR3 length equals 16 residues. Trimming shortened V by 0 bases and J by 0 bases, and 7 bases separated the two germline ends. CDR3 nucleotides: TGTGCCAGCAGCGTAGTGAGGAGCTCCTATAATTCACCCCTCCACTTT. This translates into CASSVVRSSYNSPLHF.

The genes are TRBV11-2 and TRBJ2-7, with no clear D. V lost 7 bases and J 1 base, leaving 11 bases between the germline ends. From germline, CDR1 is SGHAT and CDR2 FQNNGV. This CDR3 is 13 amino acids long. CDR3 in DNA: TGTGCCAGCACAGATCCGGGTTCCTACGAGCAGTACTTC. It specifies CASTDPGSYEQYF.

This chain uses TRBV5-1 with TRBJ2-3; 16 nucleotides line up with TRBD2. The V gene's germline CDR1 is SGHRS and CDR2 YFSETQ. This CDR3 spans 16 amino acids. Trimming took 5 bases from V and 3 from J; bases not matched to a gene: 3. The CDR3 protein is CASSSGLAGGTDTQYF. CDR3 nucleotides: TGCGCCAGCAGTTCGGGACTAGCGGGGGGGACAGATACGCAGTATTTT.